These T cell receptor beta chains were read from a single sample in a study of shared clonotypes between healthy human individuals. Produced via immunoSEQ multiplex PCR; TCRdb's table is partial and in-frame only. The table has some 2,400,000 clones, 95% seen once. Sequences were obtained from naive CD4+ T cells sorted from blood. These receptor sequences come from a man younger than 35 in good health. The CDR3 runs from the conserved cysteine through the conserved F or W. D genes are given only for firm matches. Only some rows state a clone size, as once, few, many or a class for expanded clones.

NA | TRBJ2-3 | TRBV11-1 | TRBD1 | TGTGCCAGCAGCTCGGGGACAGCAGATACGCAGTATTTT | CASSSGTADTQYF
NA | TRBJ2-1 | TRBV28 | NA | TGTGCCAGCAGCATCCCCCGGGTCCTTTCCTACAATGAGCAGTTCTTC | CASSIPRVLSYNEQFF
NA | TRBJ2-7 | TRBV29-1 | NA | TGCAGCGTTGTTAGGGACGGCCACCTCTACGAGCAGTACTTC | CSVVRDGHLYEQYF
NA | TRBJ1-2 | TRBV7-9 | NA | TGTGCCAGCACCGAGACAGGCTATGGCTACACCTTC | CASTETGYGYTF
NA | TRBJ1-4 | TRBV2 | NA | TGTGCCAGCGGCCGGGAGCCTAAATCCCCAACTAATGAAAAACTGTTTTTT | CASGREPKSPTNEKLFF
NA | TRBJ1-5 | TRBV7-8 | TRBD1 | TGTGCCAGCAGCTTGGGACAGGGGGAAGGTCAGCCCCAGCATTTT | CASSLGQGEGQPQHF
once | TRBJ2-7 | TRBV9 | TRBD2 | TGTGCCAGCAGCGTAGTCGCTAGCGGGCCCTACGAGCAGTACTTC | CASSVVASGPYEQYF
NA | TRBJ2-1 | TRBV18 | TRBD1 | TGTGCCAGCTCACCTGGGACAGTGGACAATGAGCAGTTCTTC | CASSPGTVDNEQFF
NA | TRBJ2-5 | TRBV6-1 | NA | TGTGCCAGCAGGATAGGTGGGGACGCGAAGACCCAGTACTTC | CASRIGGDAKTQYF
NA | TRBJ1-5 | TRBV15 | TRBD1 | TGTGCCACCAGCAGAGATCGGACAGGGATGAACAATCAGCCCCAGCATTTT | CATSRDRTGMNNQPQHF
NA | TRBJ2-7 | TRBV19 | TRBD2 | TGTGCCAGTAGGGGGACTAGCCTCTCCTACGAGCAGTACTTC | CASRGTSLSYEQYF
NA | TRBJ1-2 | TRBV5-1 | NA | TGCGCCAGCAGCTTGACGTATGATTCCCTCCTAAGGCATGGCTACACCTTC | CASSLTYDSLLRHGYTF
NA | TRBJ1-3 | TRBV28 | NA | TGTGCCAGTAACGGTGGAAACACCATATATTTT | CASNGGNTIYF
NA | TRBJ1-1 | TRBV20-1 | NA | TGCAGTGCTAGTGGGGAAACTGAAGCTTTCTTT | CSASGETEAFF
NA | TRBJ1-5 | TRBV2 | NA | TGTGCCAGCAAGGTTGGGCAGGCCCCCAATCAGCCCCAGCATTTT | CASKVGQAPNQPQHF
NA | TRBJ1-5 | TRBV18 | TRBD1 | TGTGCCAGCTCACTAGGACAGGGGAGCAATCAGCCCCAGCATTTT | CASSLGQGSNQPQHF
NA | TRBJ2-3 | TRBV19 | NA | TGTGCCAGTAGTATTGCGGAACTTAGCACAGATACGCAGTATTTT | CASSIAELSTDTQYF
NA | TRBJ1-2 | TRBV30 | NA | TGTGCCTGGAGTGCTACCCTGGGCTACACCTTC | CAWSATLGYTF
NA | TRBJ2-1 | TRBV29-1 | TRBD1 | TGCAGCGCGGACAGGGGCGATGAGCAGTTCTTC | CSADRGDEQFF
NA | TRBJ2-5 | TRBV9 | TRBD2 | TGTGCCAGCAGCACCTCTAGCGGCCAAGAGACCCAGTACTTC | CASSTSSGQETQYF
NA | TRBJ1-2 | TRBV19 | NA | TGTGCCAGTAGTATACAGGGGACCTATGGCTACACCTTC | CASSIQGTYGYTF
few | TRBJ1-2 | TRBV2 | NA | TGTGCCAGCAAACGGGACTATGGCTACACCTTC | CASKRDYGYTF
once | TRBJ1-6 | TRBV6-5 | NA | TGTGCCAGCTCGGCAGGCTCCTATAATTCACCCCTCCACTTT | CASSAGSYNSPLHF
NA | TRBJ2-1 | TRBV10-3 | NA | TGTGCCATCAGTCCGGGGCAGGGCGTCCTTGGTGAGCAGTTCTTC | CAISPGQGVLGEQFF
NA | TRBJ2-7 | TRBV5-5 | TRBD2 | TGTGCCAGCATCCGGGGGGGCTCCTACGAGCAGTACTTC | CASIRGGSYEQYF
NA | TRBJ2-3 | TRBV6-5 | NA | TGTGCCACCATGAGGGCAGATACGCAGTATTTT | CATMRADTQYF
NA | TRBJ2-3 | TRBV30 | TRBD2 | TGTGCCTGGATGATAGCGGGGGGGGCCACAGATACGCAGTATTTT | CAWMIAGGATDTQYF
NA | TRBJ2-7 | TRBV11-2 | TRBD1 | TGTGCCAGCAGCTCAGGTCCGGGACAGGGCCACGAGCAGTACTTC | CASSSGPGQGHEQYF